The sequence of this T cell receptor (beta chain) was determined in a study of shared clonotypes between healthy human individuals. Study-level findings and limits: Clonotype sharing among donors was thought likely to change with sequencing depth.

About this clone: Its specificity is unknown.

CDR3 size: 14 residues. Germline values: CDR1 MNHNS, CDR2 SASEGT. Germline trimming cut 6 bases from V and 3 bases from J; bases unmatched to any gene: 1. Cells designated naive CD8 were CD45RO-negative and were positively selected for CCR7, with terminally differentiated effector memory CD45RA+ cells excluded. Only in-frame clones appear in the TCRdb table, and some are missing; sequencing was by immunoSEQ multiplex PCR. This sample has 2 million to 2.5 million clones, with about 95% found just once. The sample taken for sequencing was naive CD8+ T cells sorted from blood. The sequence was collected from a man aged 18 to 30 in good health. The genes are TRBV6-1 and TRBJ2-1, with 11 bases lining up with TRBD2. DNA for the CDR3: TGTGCCAGCAGCGGGACTAGCGGCTACAATGAGCAGTTCTTC. This encodes CASSGTSGYNEQFF.